What follows is one T cell receptor (beta chain) and its context. V was pared by 6 bases and J by 8 bases, with 17 bases between. In germline, CDR1 is SGHVS, CDR2 FNYEAQ. The CDR3 spans 14 residues. In the authors' workflow: By means of reference gene primer amplification, nucleated cell counts were estimated. Assay used: immunoSEQ multiplex PCR; TCRdb lists only in-frame clones, some missing. V, J and clone size reflect that table, while D and trimming were determined from the DNA. Here the sample spans approximately 35,000 clones, about 91% being singletons. The data were taken from a study of blood T cell repertoires in COVID-19.

The chain couples TRBV7-6 to TRBJ2-1; TRBD2 is a possible D gene (7 bases). The sample taken for sequencing was peripheral blood. The source of this sequence is an older woman with active COVID-19. CDR3 in amino acids: CASRGGGPWDEQFF. The CDR3 nucleotides are TGTGCCAGCAGGGGAGGGGGACCATGGGATGAGCAGTTCTTC.